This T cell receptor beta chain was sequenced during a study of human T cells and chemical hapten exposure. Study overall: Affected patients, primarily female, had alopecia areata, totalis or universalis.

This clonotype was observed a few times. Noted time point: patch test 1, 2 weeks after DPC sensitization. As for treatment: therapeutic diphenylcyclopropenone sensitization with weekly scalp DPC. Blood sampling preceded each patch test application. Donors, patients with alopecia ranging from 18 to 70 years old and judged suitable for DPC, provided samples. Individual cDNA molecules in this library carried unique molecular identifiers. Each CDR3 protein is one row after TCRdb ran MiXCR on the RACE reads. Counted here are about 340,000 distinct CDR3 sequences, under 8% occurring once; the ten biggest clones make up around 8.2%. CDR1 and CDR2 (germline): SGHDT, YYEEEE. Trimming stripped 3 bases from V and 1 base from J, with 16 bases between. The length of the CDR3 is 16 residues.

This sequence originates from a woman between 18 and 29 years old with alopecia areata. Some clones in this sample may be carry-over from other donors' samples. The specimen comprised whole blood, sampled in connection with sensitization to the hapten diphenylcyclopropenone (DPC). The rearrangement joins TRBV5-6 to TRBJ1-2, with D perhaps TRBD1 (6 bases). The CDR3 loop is CASSWRQVGLNYGYTF. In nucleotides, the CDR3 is TGTGCCAGCAGCTGGCGACAGGTCGGACTTAACTATGGCTACACCTTC.